One sample yielded the 5 T cell receptor beta chains listed below, sequenced in a study of blood T cell repertoires in COVID-19 (dated by TCRdb to about 2020). Libraries were built with the immunoSEQ multiplex PCR assay. The clones in this table, taken by TCRdb from immuneACCESS, are in-frame only. Not every clone is retained; where verified, under half of the shortfall comes from an unresolved V gene, and the cause of the rest is unknown. This sample comprises roughly 400,000 clones, about 90% of them detected only once. About 0.63% of the sample is taken by the ten largest. The sample comprised PBMCs or T cells enriched from blood (not recorded which). The receptors were gathered from a man younger than 35 who had recovered from COVID-19.

The chain joins TRBV11-3 to TRBJ1-5; TRBD1 agrees at 7 bases. CDR3 length: 13 residues. J gave up 5 bases and V 7 bases, and 5 bases lay outside the gene matches. CDR1 and CDR2 from the germline V gene are SGHNT and YENEEA. This CDR3 reads CASNQGEYQPQHF. The CDR3 DNA sequence: TGTGCCAGCAACCAGGGGGAGTATCAGCCCCAGCATTTT.

The gene calls are TRBV11-3 and TRBJ2-1; TRBD1 might be the D (6 bases). The germline V gene encodes CDR1 SGHNT and CDR2 YENEEA. CDR3 length equals 15 residues. Trimming left V 5 bases short and J 5 bases short, with 16 bases between. The CDR3 reads CASSQGPPRDNEQFF. Written as DNA, the CDR3 is TGTGCCAGCAGCCAGGGGCCCCCTCGGGACAATGAGCAGTTCTTC.

A single count supports this clone. The chain couples TRBV20-1 to TRBJ1-2; D gene uncertain. Trimming stripped 3 bases from V and 1 base from J, with 9 bases between. This CDR3 contains 13 residues. Germline V gives CDR1 DFQATT, CDR2 SNEGSKA (reference sequence). This CDR3 is CSASSQINYGYTF. The CDR3 DNA sequence: TGCAGTGCTAGTAGCCAAATTAACTATGGCTACACCTTC.

The chain couples TRBV5-6 to TRBJ2-3; D perhaps matches TRBD1 (5 bases). The CDR3 consists of 14 residues. CDR1 and CDR2 from the germline V gene are SGHDT and YYEEEE. V lost 4 bases and J 3 bases, leaving 12 bases between the germline ends. CDR3 residues: CASSPGFRTDTQYF. CDR3 in DNA: TGTGCCAGCAGCCCAGGGTTCCGGACAGATACGCAGTATTTT. The variable domain in full, with the rest retrieved from reference TRBV5-6 and TRBJ2-3, is DAGVTQSPTHLIKTRGQQVTLRCSPKSGHDTVSWYQQALGQGPQFIFQYYEEEERQRGNFPDRFSGHQFPNYSSELNVNALLLGDSALYLCASSPGFRTDTQYFGPGTRLTVL.

The chain joins TRBV18 to TRBJ1-1; D is unclear. CDR3 length equals 11 residues. Trimming took off 3 bases at V and 8 bases at J, with 7 bases between the two ends. The V gene's germline CDR1 is KGHSH and CDR2 LQKENI. CDR3 coding DNA: TGTGCCAGCTCACCTGGAGTCGAAGCTTTCTTT. Amino acids: CASSPGVEAFF. Full variable domain (rest looked up from reference TRBV18 and TRBJ1-1): NAGVMQNPRHLVRRRGQEARLRCSPMKGHSHVYWYRQLPEEGLKFMVYLQKENIIDESGMPKERFSAEFPKEGPSILRIQQVVRGDSAAYFCASSPGVEAFFGQGTRLTVV.